In this sample, the clone carrying this T cell receptor (beta chain) turned up a few times. What it binds is unknown. This specimen comes from a study of blood T cells in healthy people across ages. Study at large: Per two T cells, about one barcoded beta molecule was captured through template switching.

Whole-study results and caveats: In older individuals, TCR beta diversity per million T cells was lower, falling roughly linearly with age. Because sorting was not performed, PBMCs prevented conclusive naive versus antigen-experienced comparison.

PCR was performed a second time for about 7 to 12 cycles using a sample-barcoded 5' primer and a J-beta primer mix. CDR3-containing paired-end reads numbering at least 2.5 million came from each sample. Each CDR3 protein gets one entry after TCRdb re-called the 5' RACE reads with MiXCR. This table holds about 1.8 million distinct CDR3 sequences, less than 50% found once. This CDR3 has 17 amino acids. Germline CDR1 SQVTM, CDR2 ANQGSEA. V gave up 6 bases and J gave up 4 bases; unmatched junction bases: 18. The sequence was obtained from a woman aged 40 to 55 in good health. This chain joins TRBV29-1 and TRBJ1-2; TRBD1 aligns across 9 bases. The sequenced sample was blood. CDR3 nucleotide sequence: TGCAGCGTAGACCCGCGACAGGGGGATAGGGTGGGCTATGGCTACACCTTC. It codes for CSVDPRQGDRVGYGYTF. The full variable domain, rest sourced from reference TRBV29-1 and TRBJ1-2, is SAVISQKPSRDICQRGTSLTIQCQVDSQVTMMFWYRQQPGQSLTLIATANQGSEATYESGFVIDKFPISRPNLTFSTLTVSNMSPEDSSIYLCSVDPRQGDRVGYGYTFGSGTRLTVV.